This TCR beta chain was retrieved from a study of T-cell memory formation after mild COVID-19. Overall study: Across donors, TCR clusters were largely donor specific. General study findings and limits: Some responding clones appeared in pre-infection memory, suggesting cross-reactive memory joined. Chiefly within CM and EM were the contracting CD4+ clones; CD8+ ones were within EMRA.

This clonotype showed up many times. The antigen is undetermined. Libraries for TCRalpha and TCRbeta carried sample barcodes and unique molecular identifiers via 5'RACE. A single record per CDR3 protein comes from TCRdb applying MiXCR to the 5' RACE reads. The data contain tens of thousands of distinct CDR3 sequences, 15% to 20% of them seen just once; the ten biggest clones take up just over 1.4%. V gave up 4 bases and J gave up 0 bases, with 15 bases separating them. Germline V lookup: CDR1 ENHRY, CDR2 SYGVKD. The CDR3 is made up of 17 amino acids. The TCR sequence derives from an adult who had mild COVID-19 (a few samples of this study predate the infection). Cell type and time point are not known. This chain uses TRBV10-3 with TRBJ2-2; D might be TRBD2 (6 bases). The specimen sequenced was PBMCs or a T cell subset sorted from them (not recorded which). CDR3 sequence reads: CAISAGLGGSNTGELFF. CDR3 bases: TGTGCCATCAGTGCCGGACTGGGGGGATCGAACACCGGGGAGCTGTTTTTT.